These 9 T cell receptor beta chains share one sample of origin, sequenced in a study of cytomegalovirus exposure and HLA in healthy donors. The PCR ran on 60 Vbeta and 13 Jbeta primers. Clones were read by immunoSEQ multiplex PCR, and TCRdb kept only the in-frame ones, dropping some. The data show approximately 160,000 clones, about 82% seen once. Sequenced input: PBMCs. These receptors all come from a woman aged 18-29 years in good health and CMV-seronegative.

The chain couples TRBV2 to TRBJ2-1, with 10 bases fitting TRBD1. In germline, CDR1 is SNHLY, CDR2 FYNNEI. This CDR3 is built from 17 residues. After removal of 5 bases from V and 3 bases from J, the junction contained 10 bases not matched to a gene. In DNA, the CDR3 is TGTGCCAGCAGTTCTTTTTCCGGGACAGGGGTCTACAATGAGCAGTTCTTC. It codes for CASSSFSGTGVYNEQFF.

The chain combines TRBV29-1 with TRBJ2-2; 12 bases fit TRBD2. Looked up from germline, CDR1 is SQVTM and CDR2 is ANQGSEA. V shed 2 bases, J shed 7 bases, and the junction held 8 bases outside the gene matches. This CDR3 spans 16 amino acids. In DNA, the CDR3 is TGCAGCGTTGAAATGGCTAGCGGGAGGGCCAACGGGGAGCTGTTTTTT. Its translation: CSVEMASGRANGELFF.

This clone was observed a single time. The chain employs TRBV28 and TRBJ1-4, with a weak D call TRBD1 (5 bases). The germline CDR1 and CDR2 sequences are MDHEN and SYDVKM. Trimming left V 4 bases short and J 10 bases short, with 16 bases between. This CDR3 region has 14 residues. CDR3 sequence reads: CASSSGPLQGKLFF. The CDR3 nucleotides read TGTGCCAGCAGTTCCGGGCCCCTCCAGGGAAAACTGTTTTTT.

This chain connects TRBV5-1 to TRBJ1-2; 9 bases are shared with TRBD1. Losses at the gene ends were 4 bases for V and 3 bases for J; bases not matched to a gene: 4. This CDR3 is built from 14 residues. Germline V gives CDR1 SGHRS, CDR2 YFSETQ. The DNA of the CDR3 is TGCGCCAGCAGCCCGAGGGACAGGGACTATGGCTACACCTTC. It translates to CASSPRDRDYGYTF.

To note about this clone: An end of the junction does not agree with germline; a read error may underlie this. The V call is TRBV7-7, the J call TRBJ2-2; D possibly corresponds to TRBD1 (5 bases). The CDR3 length is 13 residues. The V gene's germline CDR1 is SSHAT and CDR2 FNYEAQ (reference sequence). CDR3 sequence: CASSSQGAGELFF. CDR3 DNA sequence: TGTGCTAGCAGCTCCCAGGGCGCCGGGGAGCTGTTTTTT.

The V call is TRBV6-4, the J call TRBJ2-1; possibly TRBD1 for D (6 bases). Trimming pared 5 bases from V and 10 bases from J, leaving 12 bases between. The length of the CDR3 is 12 residues. Per germline, CDR1 MRHNA and CDR2 SNTAGT. CDR3 DNA: TGTGCCAGCAGTTTTAAGGGACACGAGCAGTTCTTC. Translating gives CASSFKGHEQFF.

This clone was seen a handful of times. The V and J genes are TRBV10-3 and TRBJ2-3, with 7 nucleotides matching TRBD2. V gave up 2 bases and J gave up 3 bases; unmatched junction bases: 8. The CDR3 runs to 16 residues. CDR1 and CDR2 (germline): ENHRY, SYGVKD. CDR3 nucleotides: TGTGCCATCAGTGAGCTCAGCGGGAAGGGGACAGATACGCAGTATTTT. Its translation: CAISELSGKGTDTQYF.

The chain employs TRBV7-8 and TRBJ2-1; 8 nucleotides match TRBD2. The V and J ends lost 6 bases and 4 bases, in that order; junction bases with no gene match: 11. CDR1 is SGHVS, CDR2 FQNEAQ, per germline. This CDR3 spans 16 amino acids. Here the CDR3 reads CASSRLFSGDYNEQFF. The CDR3 DNA follows: TGTGCCAGCAGTAGACTATTTAGCGGGGATTACAATGAGCAGTTCTTC. The whole variable domain, remainder taken from reference TRBV7-8 and TRBJ2-1, is GAGVSQSPRYKVAKRGQDVALRCDPISGHVSLFWYQQALGQGPEFLTYFQNEAQLDKSGLPSDRFFAERPEGSVSTLKIQRTQQEDSAVYLCASSRLFSGDYNEQFFGPGTRLTVL.

The CDR3 is CASSSGQGEGGYTF. For the CDR3, the DNA is TGTGCCAGCAGTTCGGGACAGGGGGAGGGTGGCTACACCTTC. This sequence joins TRBV28 and TRBJ1-2; 11 nucleotides line up with TRBD1. CDR1 and CDR2 (germline): MDHEN, SYDVKM. J gave up 7 bases and V 4 bases, and 5 bases lay outside the gene matches. There are 14 residues in the CDR3.